This T cell receptor (beta chain) appears in the sequencing data of a study of cytomegalovirus exposure and HLA in healthy donors. Findings and limits, study-wide: Subsequent analysis revealed that first-cohort TCR clusters tended to co-occur in the 110 or so validation repertoires.

Profiled with immunoSEQ multiplex PCR; TCRdb holds only in-frame clones, not every one. Of 100,000 to 150,000 clones listed, just under 90% were seen once; the top ten hold approximately 3.3%. The sample holds one count of this clone. The antigen is unknown. Sequences were obtained from PBMCs. The origin of this receptor is a man aged 25-40 years in good health and CMV-seronegative.

Here the CDR3 reads CASSVGQGEKPQHF. The CDR3 DNA sequence: TGTGCCAGCAGCGTCGGACAGGGTGAGAAGCCCCAGCATTTT. This chain joins TRBV9 and TRBJ1-5, with 8 bases that match TRBD1. Germline lookup yields CDR1 SGDLS and CDR2 YYNGEE. Losses at the gene ends were 2 bases for V and 8 bases for J; bases not matched to a gene: 6. This CDR3 region has 14 residues.